The 12 T cell receptor beta chains presented below share a single source sample, sequenced in a study of graft-versus-host responses after intestinal transplantation. The antigens for these receptors are not known. Libraries were prepared by immunoSEQ multiplex PCR; TCRdb keeps only in-frame clonotypes and omits some of them. The repertoire holds fewer than 150,000 clones, 90% to 95% seen once, with 0.16% in the top ten. Sequences were derived from unstimulated CD4+ T cells sorted from spleen or lymph node cells, sampled before intestinal transplant. All receptors derive from a human donor who received an intestinal transplant.

This chain connects TRBV25-1 to TRBJ1-2; D unclear. The CDR3 is 14 residues long. V dropped 3 bases and J dropped 0 bases, with 8 bases sitting between them. CDR1 and CDR2 (germline): MGHDK, SYGVNS. CDR3: CASSEPGSNYGYTF. DNA of the CDR3: TGTGCCAGCAGTGAGCCGGGGTCTAACTATGGCTACACCTTC.

The chain uses TRBV18 and TRBJ1-2; D not certain. Germline V lookup: CDR1 KGHSH, CDR2 LQKENI. The CDR3 runs 16 residues. The V end lost 4 bases, the J end lost 2 bases, and 17 bases lay between the germline ends. The CDR3 DNA is TGTGCCAGCTCACTCGCGGAGAGGTTCCCCAACTATGGCTACACCTTC. As protein: CASSLAERFPNYGYTF.

The V gene is TRBV7-7, the J gene TRBJ2-3; 14 bases match TRBD2. This CDR3 has 16 amino acids. Germline V gene lookup returns CDR1 SSHAT and CDR2 FNYEAQ (reference sequence). Trimming at V came to 5 bases and at J to 5 bases, leaving 6 bases not matched to a gene. In DNA, the CDR3 is TGTGCCAGCAGCCCGGGACTAGCGGGGGCGGGAGATACGCAGTATTTT. Protein: CASSPGLAGAGDTQYF.

The chain employs TRBV6-1 and TRBJ1-2; TRBD1 is a possible D gene (6 bases). Germline CDR1 and CDR2: MNHNS and SASEGT. Deletions cut 10 bases from V and 4 bases from J, with 13 bases between. The CDR3 is 12 residues long. This CDR3 reads CATADRSYGYTF. For the CDR3, the DNA is TGTGCCACCGCGGACAGAAGCTATGGCTACACCTTC.

The chain joins TRBV5-1 to TRBJ2-5; D perhaps matches TRBD2 (7 bases). Germline loops: CDR1 SGHRS, CDR2 YFSETQ. This CDR3 is 14 amino acids long. Between the trimmed V and J ends, which lost 6 bases and 1 base, there was a span of 13 bases. CDR3 region: CASKRGEGQETQYF. CDR3 nucleotide sequence: TGCGCCAGCAAGAGGGGGGAGGGCCAAGAGACCCAGTACTTC.

CDR3 DNA: TGCGCCAGCAGCTTGTCGGCGGGACAGGGCAGCGGCTACACCTTC. It codes for CASSLSAGQGSGYTF. The genes are TRBV5-1 and TRBJ1-2, with 9 bases lining up with TRBD1. Trimming at V came to 1 base and at J to 8 bases, leaving 9 bases not matched to a gene. This CDR3 region has 15 residues. Germline loops: CDR1 SGHRS, CDR2 YFSETQ.

V and J are TRBV6-5 and TRBJ1-2; perhaps TRBD1 as D (5 bases). The CDR3 length is 15 residues. V was shortened by 0 bases and J by 7 bases, with 15 bases between the two germline ends. Germline V gene sequence: CDR1 MNHEY, CDR2 SVGAGI. The CDR3 reads CASSYSGVGIGGYTF. As DNA, the CDR3 is TGTGCCAGCAGTTACTCGGGGGTTGGAATAGGTGGCTACACCTTC.

The J gene is TRBJ2-6, the V gene TRBV4-1; 7 bases agree with TRBD1. The trim removed 4 bases at V and 2 bases at J, leaving 11 bases unmatched. The CDR3 sequence is 18 residues long. Germline CDR1 and CDR2: MGHRA and YSYEKL. The CDR3, as DNA: TGCGCCAGCAGCCGCGAGGGACAGCTAATGGCTGGGGCCAACGTCCTGACTTTC. This translates into CASSREGQLMAGANVLTF.

V is TRBV7-3 and J is TRBJ1-5; 9 nucleotides agree with TRBD1. The CDR3 totals 16 residues. With 2 bases clipped from V and 2 bases from J, the junction kept 4 bases outside the gene matches. Looked up from germline, CDR1 is SGHTA and CDR2 is FQGTGA. The CDR3 spells CASSLQGTGRNQPQHF. CDR3 DNA sequence: TGTGCCAGCAGCTTACAGGGGACAGGGCGCAATCAGCCCCAGCATTTT.

The J gene is TRBJ1-2, the V gene TRBV4-1; D not certain. Per the germline V gene, CDR1 is MGHRA and CDR2 is YSYEKL. This CDR3 comprises 15 residues. Trimming took off 1 base at V and 0 bases at J, with 9 bases between the two ends. The CDR3 reads CASSQGKRANYGYTF. The CDR3 nucleotides read TGCGCCAGCAGCCAAGGAAAGAGGGCTAACTATGGCTACACCTTC.

The chain employs TRBV6-6 and TRBJ1-5, with D perhaps TRBD1 (5 bases). The germline V gene has CDR1 MNHNY and CDR2 SVGAGI (reference sequence). V was cut by 0 bases and J by 4 bases, with 10 bases left in between. This CDR3 contains 15 residues. CDR3 in amino acids: CASSYSLKGNQPQHF. For the CDR3, the DNA is TGTGCCAGCAGTTACTCCCTTAAGGGGAATCAGCCCCAGCATTTT.

This CDR3 is CAWSGGVVPFPRNTGELFF. Written as DNA, the CDR3 is TGTGCCTGGAGTGGCGGGGTTGTACCATTCCCTAGAAACACCGGGGAGCTGTTTTTT. This chain uses TRBV30 with TRBJ2-2; the D gene is possibly TRBD2 (6 bases). Germline lookup yields CDR1 GTSNPN and CDR2 SVGIG (reference sequence). The CDR3 is made up of 19 amino acids. V gave up 1 base and J gave up 2 bases, with 23 bases separating them.